Described below is a single TCR beta chain sequence and its context. These data are taken from a study of blood T cell repertoires in COVID-19. Study in general: Both acute and convalescent COVID-19 samples were obtained from the United States, Italy and Spain.

Assay: immunoSEQ multiplex PCR; the TCRdb copy retains only in-frame clones and omits some. Of some 430,000 clones listed, less than 95% were seen once; the top ten hold roughly 0.66%. Participants had their cohort set by participant-reported clinical history. The ends lost 3 bases at V and 6 bases at J; junction bases unmatched: 6. Germline V lookup: CDR1 LGHDT, CDR2 YNNKEL (reference sequence). This CDR3 is 14 amino acids long. Sequenced input: PBMCs or T cells enriched from blood (not recorded which). The V gene is TRBV3-1 (or the pseudogene TRBV3-2), the J gene TRBJ2-7; TRBD2 matches at 9 bases. This TCR was recovered from a young man who had recovered from COVID-19. The CDR3 nucleotides read TGTGCCAGCAGCCAGCGGGGGGGAGTTTTCGAGCAGTACTTC. It codes for CASSQRGGVFEQYF.